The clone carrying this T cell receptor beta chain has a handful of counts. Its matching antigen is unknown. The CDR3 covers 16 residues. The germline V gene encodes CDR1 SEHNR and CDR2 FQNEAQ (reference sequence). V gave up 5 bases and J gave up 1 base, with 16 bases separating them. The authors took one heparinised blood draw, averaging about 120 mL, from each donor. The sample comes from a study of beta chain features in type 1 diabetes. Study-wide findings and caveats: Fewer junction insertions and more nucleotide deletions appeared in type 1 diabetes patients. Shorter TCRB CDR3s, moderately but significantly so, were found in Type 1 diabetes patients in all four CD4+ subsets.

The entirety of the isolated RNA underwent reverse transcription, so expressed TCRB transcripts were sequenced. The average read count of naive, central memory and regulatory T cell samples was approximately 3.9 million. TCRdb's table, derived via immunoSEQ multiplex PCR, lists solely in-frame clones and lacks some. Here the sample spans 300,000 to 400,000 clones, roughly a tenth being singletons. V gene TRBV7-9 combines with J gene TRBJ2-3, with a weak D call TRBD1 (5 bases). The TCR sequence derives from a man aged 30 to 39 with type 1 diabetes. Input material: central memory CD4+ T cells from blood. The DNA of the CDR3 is TGTGCCAGCAGCCGTCTCGGACAATATCGCACAGATACGCAGTATTTT. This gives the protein CASSRLGQYRTDTQYF.